The 3 T cell receptor beta chains listed next were all sequenced from one sample in a study of blood T cell repertoires in COVID-19. Sequenced by immunoSEQ multiplex PCR; TCRdb stores in-frame clones only, minus some. The sample records about 39,000 clones, roughly nine tenths being singletons. Sequenced input: peripheral blood. The receptors were sampled from a man between 50 and 59 years old with active COVID-19.

V and J are TRBV5-5 and TRBJ1-4; no definite D call. This CDR3 region has 14 residues. Between the trimmed V and J ends, which lost 6 bases and 6 bases, there was a span of 15 bases. Germline CDR1 is SGHKS and CDR2 is YYEKEE (reference sequence). The DNA for the CDR3 is TGTGCCAGCAAGACCATACCGGGAGATGAAAAACTGTTTTTT. Encoded protein: CASKTIPGDEKLFF.

The rearrangement joins TRBV27 to TRBJ1-2; 8 nucleotides agree with TRBD1. CDR1 and CDR2 from the germline V gene are MNHEY and SMNVEV (reference sequence). The CDR3 length is 15 residues. The V and J ends lost 5 bases and 5 bases, in that order; junction bases with no gene match: 10. The CDR3 region is CASSGRQGYLYGYTF. CDR3 sequence (DNA): TGTGCCAGCAGTGGGAGACAGGGGTACCTTTATGGCTACACCTTC.

The chain couples TRBV27 to TRBJ2-7; tentative D call: TRBD1 (6 bases). The V end was cut by 5 bases, the J end by 2 bases, with 16 bases between. The CDR3 extends over 15 amino acids. Germline loops: CDR1 MNHEY, CDR2 SMNVEV (reference sequence). DNA for the CDR3: TGTGCCAGCAGTCCCAAGCCGGGACACACCTACGAGCAGTACTTC. It codes for CASSPKPGHTYEQYF.